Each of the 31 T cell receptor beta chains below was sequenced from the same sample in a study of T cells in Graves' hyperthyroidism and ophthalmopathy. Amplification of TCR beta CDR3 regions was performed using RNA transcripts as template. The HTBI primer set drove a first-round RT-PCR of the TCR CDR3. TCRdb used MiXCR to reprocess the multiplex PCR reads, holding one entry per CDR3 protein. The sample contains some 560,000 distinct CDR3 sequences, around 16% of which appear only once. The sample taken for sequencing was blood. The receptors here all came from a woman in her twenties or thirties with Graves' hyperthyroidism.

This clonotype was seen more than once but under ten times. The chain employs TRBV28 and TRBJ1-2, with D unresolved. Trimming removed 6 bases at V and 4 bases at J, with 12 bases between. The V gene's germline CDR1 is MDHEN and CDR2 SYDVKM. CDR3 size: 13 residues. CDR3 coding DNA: TGTGCCAGCAGGATAGGACCGACCTATGGCTACACCTTC. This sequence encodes CASRIGPTYGYTF.

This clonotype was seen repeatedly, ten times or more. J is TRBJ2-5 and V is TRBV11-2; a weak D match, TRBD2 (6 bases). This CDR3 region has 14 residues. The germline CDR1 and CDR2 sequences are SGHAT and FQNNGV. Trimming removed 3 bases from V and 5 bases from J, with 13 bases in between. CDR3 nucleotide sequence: TGTGCCAGCAGCTTCGCGGGAAGGCGGGAGACCCAGTACTTC. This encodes CASSFAGRRETQYF. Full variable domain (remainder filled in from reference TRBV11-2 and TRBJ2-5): EAGVAQSPRYKIIEKRQSVAFWCNPISGHATLYWYQQILGQGPKLLIQFQNNGVVDDSQLPKDRFSAERLKGVDSTLKIQPAKLEDSAVYLCASSFAGRRETQYFGPGTRLLVL.

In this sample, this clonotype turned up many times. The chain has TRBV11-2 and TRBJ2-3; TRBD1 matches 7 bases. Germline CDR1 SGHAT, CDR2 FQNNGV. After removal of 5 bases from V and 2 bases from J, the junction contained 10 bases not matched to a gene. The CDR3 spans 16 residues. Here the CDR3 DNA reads TGTGCCAGCAGCCCCGGGACAGAGCTTTCCACAGATACGCAGTATTTT. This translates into CASSPGTELSTDTQYF.

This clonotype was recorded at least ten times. The CDR3 loop reads CASSVGTSTDTQYF. The CDR3 DNA reads as TGTGCCAGCAGCGTCGGGACGAGCACAGATACGCAGTATTTT. The chain has TRBV9 and TRBJ2-3, with D tentatively TRBD1 or TRBD2 (5 bases each). Germline loops: CDR1 SGDLS, CDR2 YYNGEE. V was cut by 2 bases and J by 0 bases, with 7 bases left in between. CDR3 length: 14 amino acids.

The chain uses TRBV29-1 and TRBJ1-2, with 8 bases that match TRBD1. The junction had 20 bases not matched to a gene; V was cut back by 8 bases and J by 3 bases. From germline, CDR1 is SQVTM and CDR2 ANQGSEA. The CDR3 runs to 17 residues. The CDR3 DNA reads TGCAGCCCACTTCGGAACAGGGGGACTTCCACTGACTATGGCTACACCTTC. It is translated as CSPLRNRGTSTDYGYTF. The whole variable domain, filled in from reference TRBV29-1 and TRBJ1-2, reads SAVISQKPSRDICQRGTSLTIQCQVDSQVTMMFWYRQQPGQSLTLIATANQGSEATYESGFVIDKFPISRPNLTFSTLTVSNMSPEDSSIYLCSPLRNRGTSTDYGYTFGSGTRLTVV.

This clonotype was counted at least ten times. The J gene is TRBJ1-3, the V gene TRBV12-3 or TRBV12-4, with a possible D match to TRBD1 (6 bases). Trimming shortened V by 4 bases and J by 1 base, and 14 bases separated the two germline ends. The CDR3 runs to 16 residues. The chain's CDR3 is CASSSIRGGSGNTIYF. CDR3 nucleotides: TGTGCCAGCAGTTCTATTAGAGGGGGGTCTGGAAACACCATATATTTT.

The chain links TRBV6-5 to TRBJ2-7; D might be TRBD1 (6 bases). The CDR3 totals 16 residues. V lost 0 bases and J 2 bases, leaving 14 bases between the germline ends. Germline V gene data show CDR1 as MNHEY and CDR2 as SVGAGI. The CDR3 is CASSYSSPGQPYEQYF. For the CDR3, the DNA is TGTGCCAGCAGTTACTCGAGCCCCGGACAGCCCTACGAGCAGTACTTC.

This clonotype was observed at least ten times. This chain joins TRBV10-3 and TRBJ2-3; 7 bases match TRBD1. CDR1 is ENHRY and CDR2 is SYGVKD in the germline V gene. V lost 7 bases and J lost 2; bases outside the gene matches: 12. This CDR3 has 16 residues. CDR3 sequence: CAINPSPTGVTDTQYF. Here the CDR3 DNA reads TGTGCCATCAACCCGAGTCCAACAGGGGTCACAGATACGCAGTATTTT.

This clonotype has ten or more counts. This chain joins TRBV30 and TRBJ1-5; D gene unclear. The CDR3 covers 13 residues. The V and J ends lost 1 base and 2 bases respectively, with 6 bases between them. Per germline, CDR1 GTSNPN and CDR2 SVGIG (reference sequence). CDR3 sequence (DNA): TGTGCCTGGAGTGGCCAGGGCAATCAGCCCCAGCATTTT. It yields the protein CAWSGQGNQPQHF.

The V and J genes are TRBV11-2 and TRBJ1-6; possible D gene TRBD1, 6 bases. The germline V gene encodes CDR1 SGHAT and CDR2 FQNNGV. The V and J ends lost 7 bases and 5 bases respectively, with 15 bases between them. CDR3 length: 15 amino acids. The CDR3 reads CASIRGGSHNSPLHF. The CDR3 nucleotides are TGTGCCAGCATAAGGGGGGGGTCCCATAATTCACCCCTCCACTTT.

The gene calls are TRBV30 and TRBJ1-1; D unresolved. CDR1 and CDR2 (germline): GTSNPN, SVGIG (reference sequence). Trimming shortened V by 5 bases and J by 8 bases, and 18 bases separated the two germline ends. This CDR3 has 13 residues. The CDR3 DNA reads TGTGCCTGGGAGCCGGGTCGTGATTTAGAAGCTTTCTTT. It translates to CAWEPGRDLEAFF.

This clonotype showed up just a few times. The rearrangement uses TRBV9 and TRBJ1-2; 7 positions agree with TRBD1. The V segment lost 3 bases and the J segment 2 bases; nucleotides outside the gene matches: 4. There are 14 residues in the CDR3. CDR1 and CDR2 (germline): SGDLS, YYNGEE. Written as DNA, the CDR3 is TGTGCCAGCAGCGGACAGGGTGGGAACTATGGCTACACCTTC. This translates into CASSGQGGNYGYTF.

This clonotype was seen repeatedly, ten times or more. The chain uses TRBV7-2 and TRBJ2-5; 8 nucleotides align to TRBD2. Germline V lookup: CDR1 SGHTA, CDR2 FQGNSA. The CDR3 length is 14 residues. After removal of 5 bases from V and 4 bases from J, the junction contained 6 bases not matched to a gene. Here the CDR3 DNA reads TGTGCCAGCAGCCCCGGGGGGGGCACAGAGACCCAGTACTTC. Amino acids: CASSPGGGTETQYF.

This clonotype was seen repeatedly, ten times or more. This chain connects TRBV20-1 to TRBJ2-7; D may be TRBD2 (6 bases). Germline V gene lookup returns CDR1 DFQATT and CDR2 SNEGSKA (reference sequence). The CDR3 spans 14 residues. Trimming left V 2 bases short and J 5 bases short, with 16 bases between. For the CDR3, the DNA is TGCAGTGCTAGATCACCCGGGAGAGGGGACGAGCAGTACTTC. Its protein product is CSARSPGRGDEQYF.

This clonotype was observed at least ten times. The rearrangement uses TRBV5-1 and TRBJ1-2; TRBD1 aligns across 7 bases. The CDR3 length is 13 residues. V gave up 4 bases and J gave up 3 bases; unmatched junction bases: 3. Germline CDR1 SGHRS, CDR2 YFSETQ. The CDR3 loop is CASSDRAHYGYTF. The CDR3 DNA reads TGCGCCAGCAGCGACAGGGCCCACTATGGCTACACCTTC. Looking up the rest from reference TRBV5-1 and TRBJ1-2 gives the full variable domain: KAGVTQTPRYLIKTRGQQVTLSCSPISGHRSVSWYQQTPGQGLQFLFEYFSETQRNKGNFPGRFSGRQFSNSRSEMNVSTLELGDSALYLCASSDRAHYGYTFGSGTRLTVV.

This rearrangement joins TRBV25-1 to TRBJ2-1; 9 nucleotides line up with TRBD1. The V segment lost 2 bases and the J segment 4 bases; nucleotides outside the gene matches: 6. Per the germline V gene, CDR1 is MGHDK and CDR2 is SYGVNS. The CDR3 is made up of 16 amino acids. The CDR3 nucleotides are TGTGCCAGCAGTGAAAATCCGGGACAGGGTTACAATGAGCAGTTCTTC. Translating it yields CASSENPGQGYNEQFF.

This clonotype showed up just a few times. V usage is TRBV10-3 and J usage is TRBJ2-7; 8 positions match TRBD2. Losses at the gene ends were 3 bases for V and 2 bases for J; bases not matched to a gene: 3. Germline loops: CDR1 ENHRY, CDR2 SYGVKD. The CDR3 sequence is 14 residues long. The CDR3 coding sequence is TGTGCCATCAGTGATGGAGCGGGGGCCTACGAGCAGTACTTC. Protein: CAISDGAGAYEQYF.

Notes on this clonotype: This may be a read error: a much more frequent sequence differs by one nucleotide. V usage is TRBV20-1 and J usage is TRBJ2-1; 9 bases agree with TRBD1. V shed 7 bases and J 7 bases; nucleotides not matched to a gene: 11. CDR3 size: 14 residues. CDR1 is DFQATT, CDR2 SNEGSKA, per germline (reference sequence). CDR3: CSVRTGGYYNEQFF. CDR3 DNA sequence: TGCAGTGTGAGAACAGGGGGCTACTATAATGAGCAGTTCTTC.

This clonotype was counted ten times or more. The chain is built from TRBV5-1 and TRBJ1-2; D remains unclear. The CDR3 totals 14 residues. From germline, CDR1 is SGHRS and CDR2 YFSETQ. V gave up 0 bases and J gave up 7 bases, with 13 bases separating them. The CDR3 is CASSLAPGVGGYTF. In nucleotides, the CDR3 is TGCGCCAGCAGCTTGGCCCCGGGAGTTGGTGGCTACACCTTC.

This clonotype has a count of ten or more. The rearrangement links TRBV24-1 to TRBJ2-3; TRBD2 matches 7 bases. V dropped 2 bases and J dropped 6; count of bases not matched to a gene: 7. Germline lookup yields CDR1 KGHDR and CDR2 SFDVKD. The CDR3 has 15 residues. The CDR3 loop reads CATSDWIGGKDTQYF. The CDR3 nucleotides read TGTGCCACCAGTGATTGGATCGGGGGGAAGGATACGCAGTATTTT.

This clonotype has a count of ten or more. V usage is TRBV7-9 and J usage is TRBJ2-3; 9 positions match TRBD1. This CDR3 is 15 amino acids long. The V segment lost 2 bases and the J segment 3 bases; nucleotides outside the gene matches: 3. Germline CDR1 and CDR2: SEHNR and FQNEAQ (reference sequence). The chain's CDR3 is CASSLRTGATDTQYF. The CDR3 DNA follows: TGTGCCAGCAGCTTAAGGACAGGGGCGACAGATACGCAGTATTTT.

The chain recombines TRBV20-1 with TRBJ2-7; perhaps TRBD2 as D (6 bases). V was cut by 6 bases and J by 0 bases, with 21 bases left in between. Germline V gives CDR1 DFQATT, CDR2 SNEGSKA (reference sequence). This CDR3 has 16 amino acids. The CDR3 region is CSARSSLAHFSYEQYF. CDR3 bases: TGCAGTGCGAGGAGCTCGCTAGCGCATTTCTCCTACGAGCAGTACTTC.

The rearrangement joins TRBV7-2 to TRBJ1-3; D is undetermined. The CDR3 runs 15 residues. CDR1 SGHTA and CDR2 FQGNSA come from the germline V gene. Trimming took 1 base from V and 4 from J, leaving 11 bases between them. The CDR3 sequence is CASSLVRGAGNTIYF. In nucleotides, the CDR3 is TGTGCCAGCAGCTTAGTCCGGGGAGCGGGAAACACCATATATTTT.

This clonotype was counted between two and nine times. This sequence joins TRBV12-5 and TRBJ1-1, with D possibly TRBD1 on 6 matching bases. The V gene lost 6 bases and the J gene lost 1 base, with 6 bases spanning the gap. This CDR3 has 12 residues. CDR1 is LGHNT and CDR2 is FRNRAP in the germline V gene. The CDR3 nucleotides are TGTGCTAGTGGGACAGGGAACACTGAAGCTTTCTTT. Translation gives CASGTGNTEAFF. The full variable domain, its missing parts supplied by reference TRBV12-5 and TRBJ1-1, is DARVTQTPRHKVTEMGQEVTMRCQPILGHNTVFWYRQTMMQGLELLAYFRNRAPLDDSGMPKDRFSAEMPDATLATLKIQPSEPRDSAVYFCASGTGNTEAFFGQGTRLTVV.

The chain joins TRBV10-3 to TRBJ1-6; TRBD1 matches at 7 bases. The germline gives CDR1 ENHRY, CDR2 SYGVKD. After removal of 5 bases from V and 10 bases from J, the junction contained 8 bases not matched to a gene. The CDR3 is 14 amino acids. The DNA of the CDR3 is TGTGCCATCAGTTCATCAGGGGGGGGGTCACCCCTCCACTTT. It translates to CAISSSGGGSPLHF.

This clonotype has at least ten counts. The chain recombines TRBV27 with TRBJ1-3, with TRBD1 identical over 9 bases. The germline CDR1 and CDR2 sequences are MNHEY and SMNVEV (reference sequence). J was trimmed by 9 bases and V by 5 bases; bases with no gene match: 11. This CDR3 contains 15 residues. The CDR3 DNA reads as TGTGCCAGCAGTCCGGGACAGGGAACGTATAGCACCATATATTTT. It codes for CASSPGQGTYSTIYF.

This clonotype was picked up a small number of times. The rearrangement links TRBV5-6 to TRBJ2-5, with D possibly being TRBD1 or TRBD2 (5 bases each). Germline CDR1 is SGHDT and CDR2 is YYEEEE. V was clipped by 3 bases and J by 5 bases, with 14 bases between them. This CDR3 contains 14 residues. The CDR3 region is CASSWGFRGETQYF. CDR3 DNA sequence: TGTGCCAGCAGCTGGGGGTTTAGGGGTGAGACCCAGTACTTC.

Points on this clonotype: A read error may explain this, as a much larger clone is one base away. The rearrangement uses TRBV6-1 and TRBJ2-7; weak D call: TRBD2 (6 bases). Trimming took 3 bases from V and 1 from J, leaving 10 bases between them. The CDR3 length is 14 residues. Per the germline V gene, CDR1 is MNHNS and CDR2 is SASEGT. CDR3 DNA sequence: TGTGCCAGCAGTGAGGGGGGTTTGTCCTACGAGCAGTACTTC. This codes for CASSEGGLSYEQYF.

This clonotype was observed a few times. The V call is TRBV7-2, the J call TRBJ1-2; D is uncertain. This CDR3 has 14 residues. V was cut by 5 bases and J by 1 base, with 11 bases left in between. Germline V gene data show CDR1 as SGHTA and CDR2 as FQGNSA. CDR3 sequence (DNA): TGTGCCAGCAGCACCTTCTACCTTAACTATGGCTACACCTTC. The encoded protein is CASSTFYLNYGYTF.

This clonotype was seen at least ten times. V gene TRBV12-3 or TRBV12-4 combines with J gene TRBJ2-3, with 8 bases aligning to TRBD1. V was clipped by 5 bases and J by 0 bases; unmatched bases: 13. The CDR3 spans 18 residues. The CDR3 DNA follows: TGTGCCAGCAGTCTCGACGTGGGGCAGGGGGCGAGCACAGATACGCAGTATTTT. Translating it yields CASSLDVGQGASTDTQYF.

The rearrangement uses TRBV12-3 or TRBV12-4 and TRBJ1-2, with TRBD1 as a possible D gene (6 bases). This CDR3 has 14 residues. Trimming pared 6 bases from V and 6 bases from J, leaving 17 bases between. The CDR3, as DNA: TGTGCCAGCAGCGGGGTACAGGGACCCGATGGCTACACCTTC. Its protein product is CASSGVQGPDGYTF.